This T cell receptor beta chain derives from a study of blood T cells in healthy people across ages. Study-wide results and limits: TCR beta diversity, measured per million T cells, fell in a roughly linear way with age. Greater diversity and more naive CD4+ cells were seen in long-lived donors than in aged donors.

With a J-beta primer mix and a sample-barcoded 5' primer, a second PCR ran about 7 to 12 cycles. TCRdb ran MiXCR on the 5' RACE reads and lists one entry per CDR3 protein. The repertoire holds some 1,800,000 distinct CDR3 sequences, with around 40% as singletons. The V end lost 3 bases, the J end lost 5 bases, and 17 bases lay between the germline ends. The CDR3 has 15 amino acids. Russia was home to the donors, healthy Caucasian individuals aged roughly 6 to 90. Peripheral blood samples of roughly 9.9 milliliters were drawn from each donor. Points on this clonotype: Its antigen remains unknown.

The sample consisted of blood. The TCR originated in a human donor in good health. The rearrangement uses TRBV12-3 or TRBV12-4 and TRBJ2-7; the D gene is possibly TRBD1 (6 bases). CDR3 protein: CASSFPNQGTNEQYF. CDR3 sequence (DNA): TGTGCCAGCAGTTTTCCGAACCAGGGGACCAACGAGCAGTACTTC.